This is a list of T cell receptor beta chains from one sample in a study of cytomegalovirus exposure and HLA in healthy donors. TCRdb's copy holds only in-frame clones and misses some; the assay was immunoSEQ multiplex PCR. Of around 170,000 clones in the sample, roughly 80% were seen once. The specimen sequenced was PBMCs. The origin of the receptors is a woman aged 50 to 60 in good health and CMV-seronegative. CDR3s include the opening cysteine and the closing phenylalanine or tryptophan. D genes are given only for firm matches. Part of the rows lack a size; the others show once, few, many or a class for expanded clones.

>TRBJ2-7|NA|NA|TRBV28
TGTGCCAGCAGTTTAATGGGAGCCCCGGGTAAGGCCTACGAGCAGTACTTC
CASSLMGAPGKAYEQYF
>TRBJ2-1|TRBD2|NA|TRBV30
TGTGCCTGGTCGCTAGCGGGTTACAATGAGCAGTTCTTC
CAWSLAGYNEQFF
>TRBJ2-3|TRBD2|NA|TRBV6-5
TGTGCCAGCAGAAGAGCGGGAGTTGGCACAGATACGCAGTATTTT
CASRRAGVGTDTQYF
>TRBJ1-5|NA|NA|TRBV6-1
TGTGCCAGCAGTGCCGCGGGGGGCTCTAGCAATCAGCCCCAGCATTTT
CASSAAGGSSNQPQHF
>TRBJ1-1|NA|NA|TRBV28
TGTGCCAGCAAGACAGGAACTGAAGCTTTCTTT
CASKTGTEAFF
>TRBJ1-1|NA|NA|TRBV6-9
TGTGCCAGCAGTTATGAAAATCCTATACCCCTTACCACTGAAGCTTTCTTT
CASSYENPIPLTTEAFF
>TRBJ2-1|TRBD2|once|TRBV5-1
TGCGCCAGCAGCTTCACTAGCGGGAGTATCAATGAGCAGTTCTTC
CASSFTSGSINEQFF
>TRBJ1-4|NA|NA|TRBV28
TGTGCCAGCAGTTTATTGGTACTGGGCTTAAATGAAAAACTGTTTTTT
CASSLLVLGLNEKLFF
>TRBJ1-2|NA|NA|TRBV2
TGTGCCAGCAGAGTGGGGAGTTTTTATGGCTACACCTTC
CASRVGSFYGYTF
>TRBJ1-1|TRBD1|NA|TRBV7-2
TGTGCCAGCAGCTTTTCGGACAGGGCAGGGGAAGCTTTCTTT
CASSFSDRAGEAFF
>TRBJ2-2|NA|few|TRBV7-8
TGTGCCAGCAGTCCCCGGGTCCCCGGGGAGCTGTTTTTT
CASSPRVPGELFF
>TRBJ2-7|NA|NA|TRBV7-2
TGTGCCAGCAGCTTAGGGCGGAGCGAGCAGTACTTC
CASSLGRSEQYF
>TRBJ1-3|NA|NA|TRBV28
TGTGCCAGCGCGGGAGGCAGCGGCTTCTCTGGAAACACCATATATTTT
CASAGGSGFSGNTIYF
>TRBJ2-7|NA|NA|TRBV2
TGTGCCAGCAGCGATCACAGCGTCGGGGACTCTATCTCCTACGAGCAGTACTTC
CASSDHSVGDSISYEQYF
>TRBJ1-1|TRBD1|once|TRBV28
TGTGCCAGCAGTTTAGAGGTCCGACAGGGTCGTATAGTGAACACTGAAGCTTTCTTT
CASSLEVRQGRIVNTEAFF
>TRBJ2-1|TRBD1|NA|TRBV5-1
TGCGCCAGCAGCCTCGGGGACAGGGGGCATGAGCAGTTCTTC
CASSLGDRGHEQFF
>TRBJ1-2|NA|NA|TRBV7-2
TGTGCCAGCAGCTTAGCCGGTCCTAGCTATGGCTACACCTTC
CASSLAGPSYGYTF
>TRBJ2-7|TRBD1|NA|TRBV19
TGTGCCAGTAGCCCCGTCGGGGACAGGGCAGGGTACGGGCAGTACTTC
CASSPVGDRAGYGQYF
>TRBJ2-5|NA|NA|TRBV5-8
TGTGCCAGCAGCTTGCTTACAGGGCAGGGGCGGGAGACCCAGTACTTC
CASSLLTGQGRETQYF
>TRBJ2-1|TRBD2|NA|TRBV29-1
TGCAGCGTTGATTGGGGGGGGTACAATGAGCAGTTCTTC
CSVDWGGYNEQFF
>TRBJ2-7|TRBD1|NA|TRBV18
TGTGCCAGCTCACCTCGGACAGGGACCAACGAGCAGTACTTC
CASSPRTGTNEQYF
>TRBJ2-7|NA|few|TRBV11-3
TGTGCCAGTCAATACGATAGCGGTTCAAGCTCCTACGAGCAGTACTTC
CASQYDSGSSSYEQYF
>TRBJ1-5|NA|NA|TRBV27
TGTGCCAGCAGTGCCTTGGGGGGTTACCGTCAGCCCCAGCATTTT
CASSALGGYRQPQHF
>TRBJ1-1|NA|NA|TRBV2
TGTGCCAGCCCGAGCGAACAAGCTTTCTTT
CASPSEQAFF
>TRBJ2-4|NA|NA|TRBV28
TGTGCGCATTCGAGAGATTCGGCCAAAAACATTCAGTACTTC
CAHSRDSAKNIQYF
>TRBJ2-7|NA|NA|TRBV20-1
TGTAGTGCTTTCGCCTACGAGCAGTACTTC
CSAFAYEQYF
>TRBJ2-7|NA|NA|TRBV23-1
TGCGCCAGCAGTCAATCGTCGGGTGGTCTCTACGAGCAGTACTTC
CASSQSSGGLYEQYF
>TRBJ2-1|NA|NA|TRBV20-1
TGCAGTGCTAGTCGGGTCAATGAGCAGTTCTTC
CSASRVNEQFF
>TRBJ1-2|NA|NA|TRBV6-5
TGTGCCAGTCGGGGCAGGGGACACTATGGCTACACCTTC
CASRGRGHYGYTF
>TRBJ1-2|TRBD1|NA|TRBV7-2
TGTGCCAGCAGCTCCCCGGACAGGGGTGGCTATGGCTACACCTTC
CASSSPDRGGYGYTF
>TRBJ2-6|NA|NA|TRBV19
TGTGCCAGTAGTAGATCTGACAGCGACCCTGGGGCCAACGTCCTGACTTTC
CASSRSDSDPGANVLTF
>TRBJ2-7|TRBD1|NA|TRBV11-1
TGTGCCAGCAGCTCTCGACCGGGACAGGGGTCCTACGAGCAGTACTTC
CASSSRPGQGSYEQYF
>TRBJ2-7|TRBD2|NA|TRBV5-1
TGCGCCAGCAGCCCAGGGACTAGCGGCTACGAGCAGTACTTC
CASSPGTSGYEQYF
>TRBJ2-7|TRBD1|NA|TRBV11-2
TGTGCCAGCAGCTTCCGACAGGGGCTCGACGAGCAGTACTTC
CASSFRQGLDEQYF
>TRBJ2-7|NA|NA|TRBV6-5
TGTGCCACCCAAGGGCGGGAATCCTACGAGCAGTACTTC
CATQGRESYEQYF
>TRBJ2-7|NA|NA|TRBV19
TGTGCCAGTAGTATTGGAGCGAGCGAGCAGTACTTC
CASSIGASEQYF
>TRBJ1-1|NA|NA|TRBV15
TGTGCCACCAGCAGGGGCCCCCCCGATATGAACACTGAAGCTTTCTTT
CATSRGPPDMNTEAFF
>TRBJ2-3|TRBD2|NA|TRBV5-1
TGCGCCAGCAGCCTCGGTCTAGCGGACACAGATACGCAGTATTTT
CASSLGLADTDTQYF
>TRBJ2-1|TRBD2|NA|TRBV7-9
TGTGCCAGCAGCCACTGGGGAGGGGCCCACAATGAGCAGTTCTTC
CASSHWGGAHNEQFF
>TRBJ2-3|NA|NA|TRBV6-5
TGTGCCAGCAGTGACAGACCAGATACGCAGTATTTT
CASSDRPDTQYF
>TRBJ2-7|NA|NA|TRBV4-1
TGCGCCAGCAGCCAACAGGGGAACACCTACGAGCAGTACTTC
CASSQQGNTYEQYF
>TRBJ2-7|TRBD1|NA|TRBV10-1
TGCGCCAGCAGCTTGGACAGGGGTTCCTACGAGCAGTACTTC
CASSLDRGSYEQYF
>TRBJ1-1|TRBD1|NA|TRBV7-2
TGTGCCAGCAGCGCCTACAGGGGGGTGAACACTGAAGCTTTCTTT
CASSAYRGVNTEAFF
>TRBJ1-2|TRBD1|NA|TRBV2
TGTGCCAGCAGTGCCGGACAGGGAGGTAACTATGGCTACACCTTC
CASSAGQGGNYGYTF
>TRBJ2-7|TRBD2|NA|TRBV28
TGTGCCAGCAGTTTTGGGGCAGGGAGGGACGAGCAGTACTTC
CASSFGAGRDEQYF
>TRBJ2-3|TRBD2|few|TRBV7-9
TGTGCCAGCAGCGGCCCAGCGGGGGACGGAACAGATACGCAGTATTTT
CASSGPAGDGTDTQYF
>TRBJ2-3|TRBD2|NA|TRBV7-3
TGTGCCAGCAGCTCTAATAGCGGGGGGCCGGTAGATACGCAGTATTTT
CASSSNSGGPVDTQYF
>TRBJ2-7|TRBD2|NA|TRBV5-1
TGCGCCAGCAGCTCGGGACTAGCGGGGCTGTACGAGCAGTACTTC
CASSSGLAGLYEQYF
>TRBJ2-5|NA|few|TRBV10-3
TGTGCCACCGCCCCCATTGAGGGAGAGACCCAGTACTTC
CATAPIEGETQYF
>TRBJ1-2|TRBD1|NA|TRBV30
TGTGCCTGGACGGCAGGGGGCGTCTATGGCTACACCTTC
CAWTAGGVYGYTF